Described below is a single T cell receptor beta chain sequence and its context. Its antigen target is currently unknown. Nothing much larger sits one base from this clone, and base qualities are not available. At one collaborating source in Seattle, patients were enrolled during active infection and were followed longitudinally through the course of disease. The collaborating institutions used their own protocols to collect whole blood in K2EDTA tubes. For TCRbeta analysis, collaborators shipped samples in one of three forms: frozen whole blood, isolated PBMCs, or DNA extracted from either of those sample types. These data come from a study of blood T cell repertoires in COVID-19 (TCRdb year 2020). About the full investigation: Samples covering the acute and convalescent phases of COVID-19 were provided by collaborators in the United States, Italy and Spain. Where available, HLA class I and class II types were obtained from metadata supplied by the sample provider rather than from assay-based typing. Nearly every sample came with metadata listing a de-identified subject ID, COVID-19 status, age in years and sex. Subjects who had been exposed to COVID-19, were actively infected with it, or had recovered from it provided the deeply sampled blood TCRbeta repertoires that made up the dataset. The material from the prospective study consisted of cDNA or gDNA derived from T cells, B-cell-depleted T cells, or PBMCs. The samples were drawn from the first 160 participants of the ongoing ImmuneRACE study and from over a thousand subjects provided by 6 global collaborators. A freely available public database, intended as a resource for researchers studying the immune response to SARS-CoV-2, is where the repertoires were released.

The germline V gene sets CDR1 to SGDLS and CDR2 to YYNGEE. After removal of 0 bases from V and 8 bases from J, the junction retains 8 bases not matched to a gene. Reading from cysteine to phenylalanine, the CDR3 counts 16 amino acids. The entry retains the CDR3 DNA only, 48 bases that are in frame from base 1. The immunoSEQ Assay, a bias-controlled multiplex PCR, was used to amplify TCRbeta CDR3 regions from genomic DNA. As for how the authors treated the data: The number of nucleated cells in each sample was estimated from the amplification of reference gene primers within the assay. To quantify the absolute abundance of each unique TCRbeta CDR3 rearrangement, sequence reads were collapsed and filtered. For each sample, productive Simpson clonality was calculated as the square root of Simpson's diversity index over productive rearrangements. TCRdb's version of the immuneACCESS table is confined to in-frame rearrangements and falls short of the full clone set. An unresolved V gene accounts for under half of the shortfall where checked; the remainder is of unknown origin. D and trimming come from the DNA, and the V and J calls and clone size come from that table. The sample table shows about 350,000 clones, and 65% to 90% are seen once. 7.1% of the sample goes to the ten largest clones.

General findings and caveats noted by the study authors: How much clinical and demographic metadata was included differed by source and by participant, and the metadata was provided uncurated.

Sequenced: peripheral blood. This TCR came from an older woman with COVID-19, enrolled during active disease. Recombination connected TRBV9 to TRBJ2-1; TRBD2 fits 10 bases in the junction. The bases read TGTGCCAGCAGCGTAGACGGTAGCGGGGGGAGCGATGAGCAGTTCTTC. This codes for CASSVDGSGGSDEQFF.